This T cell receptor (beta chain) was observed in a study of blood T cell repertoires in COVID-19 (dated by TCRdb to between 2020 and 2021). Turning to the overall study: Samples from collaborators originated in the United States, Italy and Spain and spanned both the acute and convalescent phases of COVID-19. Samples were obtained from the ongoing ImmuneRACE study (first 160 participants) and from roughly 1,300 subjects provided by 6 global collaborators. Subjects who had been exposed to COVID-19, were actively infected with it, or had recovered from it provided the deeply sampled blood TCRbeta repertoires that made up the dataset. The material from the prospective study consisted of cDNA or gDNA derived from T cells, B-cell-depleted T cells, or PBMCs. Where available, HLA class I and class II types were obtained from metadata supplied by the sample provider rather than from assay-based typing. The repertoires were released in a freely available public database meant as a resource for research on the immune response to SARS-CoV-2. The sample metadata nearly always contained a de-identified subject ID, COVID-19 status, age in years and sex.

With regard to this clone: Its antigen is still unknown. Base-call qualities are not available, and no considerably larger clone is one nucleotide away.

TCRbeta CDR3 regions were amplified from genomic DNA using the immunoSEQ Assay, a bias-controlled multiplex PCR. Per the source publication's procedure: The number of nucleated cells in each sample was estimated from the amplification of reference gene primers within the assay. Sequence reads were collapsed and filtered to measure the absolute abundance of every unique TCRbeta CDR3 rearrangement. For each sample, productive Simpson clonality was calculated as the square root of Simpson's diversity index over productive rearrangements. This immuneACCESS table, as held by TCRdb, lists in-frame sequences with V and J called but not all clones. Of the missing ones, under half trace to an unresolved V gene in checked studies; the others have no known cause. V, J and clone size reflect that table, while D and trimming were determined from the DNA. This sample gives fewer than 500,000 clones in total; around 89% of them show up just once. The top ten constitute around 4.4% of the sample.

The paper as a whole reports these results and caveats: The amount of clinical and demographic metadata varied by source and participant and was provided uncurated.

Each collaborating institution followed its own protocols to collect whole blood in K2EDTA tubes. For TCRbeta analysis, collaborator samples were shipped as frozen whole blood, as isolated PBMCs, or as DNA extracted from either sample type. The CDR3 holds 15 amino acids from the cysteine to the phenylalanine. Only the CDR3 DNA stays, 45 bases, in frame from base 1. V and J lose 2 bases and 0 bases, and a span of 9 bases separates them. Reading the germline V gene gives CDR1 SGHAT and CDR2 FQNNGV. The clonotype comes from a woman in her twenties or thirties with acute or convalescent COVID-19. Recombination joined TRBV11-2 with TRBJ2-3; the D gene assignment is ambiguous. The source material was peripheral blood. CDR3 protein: CASSLSPTSTDTQYF. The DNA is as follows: TGTGCCAGCAGCTTAAGTCCAACTAGCACAGATACGCAGTATTTT.